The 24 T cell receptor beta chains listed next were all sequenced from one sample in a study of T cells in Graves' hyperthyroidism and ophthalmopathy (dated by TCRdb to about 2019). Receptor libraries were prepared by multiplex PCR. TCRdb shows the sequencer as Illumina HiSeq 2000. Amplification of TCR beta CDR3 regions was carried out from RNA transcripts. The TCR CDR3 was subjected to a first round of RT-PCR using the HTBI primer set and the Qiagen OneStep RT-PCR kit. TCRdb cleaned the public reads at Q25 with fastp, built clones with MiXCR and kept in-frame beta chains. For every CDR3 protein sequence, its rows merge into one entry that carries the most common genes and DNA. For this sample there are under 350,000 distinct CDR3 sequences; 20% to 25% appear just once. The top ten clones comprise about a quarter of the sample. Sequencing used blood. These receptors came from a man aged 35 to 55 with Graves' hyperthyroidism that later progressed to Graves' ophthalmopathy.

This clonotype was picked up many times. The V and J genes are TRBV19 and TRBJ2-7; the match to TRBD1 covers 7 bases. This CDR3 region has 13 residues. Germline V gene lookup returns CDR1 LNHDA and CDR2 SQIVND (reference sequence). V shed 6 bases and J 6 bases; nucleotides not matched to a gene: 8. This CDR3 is CASSRDSLFEQYF. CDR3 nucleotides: TGTGCCAGTAGCCGGGACAGTTTGTTCGAGCAGTACTTC. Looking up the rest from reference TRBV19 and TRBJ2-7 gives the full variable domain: DGGITQSPKYLFRKEGQNVTLSCEQNLNHDAMYWYRQDPGQGLRLIYYSQIVNDFQKGDIAEGYSVSREKKESFPLTVTSAQKNPTAFYLCASSRDSLFEQYFGPGTRLTVT.

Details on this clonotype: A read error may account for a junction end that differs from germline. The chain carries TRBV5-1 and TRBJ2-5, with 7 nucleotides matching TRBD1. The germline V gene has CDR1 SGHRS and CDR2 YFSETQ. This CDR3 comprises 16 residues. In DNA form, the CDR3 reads TGCGCCAGCAGCTTAAGTCCTAATACAGGGGAAGAGACCCGGTACTTC. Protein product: CASSLSPNTGEETRYF. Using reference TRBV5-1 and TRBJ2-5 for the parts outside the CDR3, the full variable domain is KAGVTQTPRYLIKTRGQQVTLSCSPISGHRSVSWYQQTPGQGLQFLFEYFSETQRNKGNFPGRFSGRQFSNSRSEMNVSTLELGDSALYLCASSLSPNTGEETRYFGPGTRLLVL.

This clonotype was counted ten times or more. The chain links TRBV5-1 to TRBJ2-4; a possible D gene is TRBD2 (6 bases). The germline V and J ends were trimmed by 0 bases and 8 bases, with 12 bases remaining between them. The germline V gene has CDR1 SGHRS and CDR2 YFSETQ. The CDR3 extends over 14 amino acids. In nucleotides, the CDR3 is TGCGCCAGCAGCTTGGGGCAGCAGCGGGACATTCAGTACTTC. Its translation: CASSLGQQRDIQYF.

The CDR3 is CASSYGGRNTEAFF. CDR3 bases: TGTGCCAGCAGTTACGGGGGGAGGAACACTGAAGCTTTCTTT. The chain has TRBV6-5 and TRBJ1-1; D might be TRBD1 (5 bases). The CDR3 spans 14 residues. V was cut by 2 bases and J by 1 base, with 8 bases left in between. The germline gives CDR1 MNHEY, CDR2 SVGAGI.

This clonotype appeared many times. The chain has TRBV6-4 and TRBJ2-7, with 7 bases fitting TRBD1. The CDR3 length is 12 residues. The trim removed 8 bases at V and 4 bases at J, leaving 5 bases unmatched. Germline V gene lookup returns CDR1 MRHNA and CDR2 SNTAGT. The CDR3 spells CASVRGSYEQYF. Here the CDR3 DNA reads TGTGCCAGCGTCAGGGGGAGTTACGAGCAGTACTTC.

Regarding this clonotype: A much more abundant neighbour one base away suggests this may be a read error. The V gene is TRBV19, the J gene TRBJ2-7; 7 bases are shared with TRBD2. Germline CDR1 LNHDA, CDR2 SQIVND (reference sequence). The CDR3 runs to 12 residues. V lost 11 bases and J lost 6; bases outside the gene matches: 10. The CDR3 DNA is TGTGCCGCCTCATTGGGGGGGGGCGAGCAGTACTTC. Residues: CAASLGGGEQYF. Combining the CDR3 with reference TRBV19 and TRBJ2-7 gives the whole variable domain DGGITQSPKYLFRKEGQNVTLSCEQNLNHDAMYWYRQDPGQGLRLIYYSQIVNDFQKGDIAEGYSVSREKKESFPLTVTSAQKNPTAFYLCAASLGGGEQYFGPGTRLTVT.

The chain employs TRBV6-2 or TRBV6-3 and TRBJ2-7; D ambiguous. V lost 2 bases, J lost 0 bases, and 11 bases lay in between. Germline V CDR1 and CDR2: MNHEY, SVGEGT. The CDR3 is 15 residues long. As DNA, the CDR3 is TGTGCCAGCAGTTACGACAAGGTGAGCTCCTACGAGCAGTACTTC. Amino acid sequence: CASSYDKVSSYEQYF.

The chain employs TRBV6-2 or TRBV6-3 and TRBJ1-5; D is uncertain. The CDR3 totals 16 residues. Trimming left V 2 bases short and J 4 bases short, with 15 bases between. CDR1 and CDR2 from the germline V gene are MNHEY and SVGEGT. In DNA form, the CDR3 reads TGTGCCAGCAGTTACGGAGTTATTATGGGAAATCAGCCCCAGCATTTT. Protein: CASSYGVIMGNQPQHF.

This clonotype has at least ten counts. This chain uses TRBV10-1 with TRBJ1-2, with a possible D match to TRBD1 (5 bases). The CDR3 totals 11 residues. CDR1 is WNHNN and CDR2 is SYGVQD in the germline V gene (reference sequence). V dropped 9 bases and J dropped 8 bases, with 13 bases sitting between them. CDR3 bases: TGCGCCAGTCGGGGGGAGAAAGGCTACACCTTC. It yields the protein CASRGEKGYTF.

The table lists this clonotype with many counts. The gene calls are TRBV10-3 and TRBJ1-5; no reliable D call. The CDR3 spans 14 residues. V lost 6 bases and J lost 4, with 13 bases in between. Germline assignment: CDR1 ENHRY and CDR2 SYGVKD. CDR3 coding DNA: TGTGCCATCAGGGGTCCTAAAGGAAATCAGCCCCAGCATTTT. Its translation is CAIRGPKGNQPQHF.

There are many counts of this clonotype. The CDR3: CASRAGGPGSYEQYF. The CDR3 DNA reads as TGTGCCAGCAGGGCGGGAGGGCCTGGCTCCTACGAGCAGTACTTC. The rearrangement joins TRBV28 to TRBJ2-7, with 9 positions matching TRBD2. The V and J ends lost 6 bases and 0 bases, in that order; junction bases with no gene match: 6. This CDR3 contains 15 residues. CDR1 and CDR2 (germline): MDHEN, SYDVKM. Full variable domain (outside the CDR3, taken from reference TRBV28 and TRBJ2-7): DVKVTQSSRYLVKRTGEKVFLECVQDMDHENMFWYRQDPGLGLRLIYFSYDVKMKEKGDIPEGYSVSREKKERFSLILESASTNQTSMYLCASRAGGPGSYEQYFGPGTRLTVT.

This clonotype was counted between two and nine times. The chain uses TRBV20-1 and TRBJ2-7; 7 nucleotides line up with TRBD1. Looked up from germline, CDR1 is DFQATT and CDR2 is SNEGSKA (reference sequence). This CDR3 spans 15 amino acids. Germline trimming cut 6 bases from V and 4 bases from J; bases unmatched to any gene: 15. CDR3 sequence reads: CSAPPSDRLGYEQYF. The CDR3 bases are TGCAGTGCCCCACCGTCGGACAGGCTAGGTTACGAGCAGTACTTC.

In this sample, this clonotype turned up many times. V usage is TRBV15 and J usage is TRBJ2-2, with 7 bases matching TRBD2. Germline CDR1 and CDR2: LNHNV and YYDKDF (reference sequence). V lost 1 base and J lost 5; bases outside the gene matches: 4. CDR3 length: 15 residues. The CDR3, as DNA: TGTGCCACCAGCAGAGTGTTGCGGGAGACCGGGGAGCTGTTTTTT. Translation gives CATSRVLRETGELFF.

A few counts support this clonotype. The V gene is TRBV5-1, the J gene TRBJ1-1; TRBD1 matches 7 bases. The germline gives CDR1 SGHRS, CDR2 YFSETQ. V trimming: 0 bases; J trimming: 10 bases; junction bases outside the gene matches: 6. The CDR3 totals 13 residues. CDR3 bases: TGCGCCAGCAGCTTGGGGGACAGAGGTAGAGCTTTCTTT. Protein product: CASSLGDRGRAFF.

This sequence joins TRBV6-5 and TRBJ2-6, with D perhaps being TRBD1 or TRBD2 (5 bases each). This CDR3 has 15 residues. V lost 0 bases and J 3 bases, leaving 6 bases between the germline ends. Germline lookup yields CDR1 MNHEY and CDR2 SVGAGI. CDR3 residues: CASSYSRGGANVLTF. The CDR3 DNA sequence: TGTGCCAGCAGTTACTCGAGGGGTGGGGCCAACGTCCTGACTTTC.

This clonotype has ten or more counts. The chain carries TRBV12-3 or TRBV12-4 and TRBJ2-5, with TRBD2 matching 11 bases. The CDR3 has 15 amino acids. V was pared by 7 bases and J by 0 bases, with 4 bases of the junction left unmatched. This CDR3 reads CASISGREYQETQYF. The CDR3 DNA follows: TGTGCCAGCATTAGCGGGAGGGAGTACCAAGAGACCCAGTACTTC.

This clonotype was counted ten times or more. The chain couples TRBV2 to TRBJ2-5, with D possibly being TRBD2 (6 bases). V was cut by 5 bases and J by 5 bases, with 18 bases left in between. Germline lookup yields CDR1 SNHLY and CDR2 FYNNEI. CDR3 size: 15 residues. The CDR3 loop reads CASSSQGVAGETQYF. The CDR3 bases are TGTGCCAGCAGTTCTCAGGGTGTTGCGGGGGAGACCCAGTACTTC.

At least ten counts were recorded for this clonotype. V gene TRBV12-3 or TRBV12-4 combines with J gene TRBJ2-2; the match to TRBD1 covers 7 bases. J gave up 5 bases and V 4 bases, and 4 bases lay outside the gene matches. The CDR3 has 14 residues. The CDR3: CASSYRDRTGELFF. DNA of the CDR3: TGTGCCAGCAGTTATCGGGACAGAACCGGGGAGCTGTTTTTT.

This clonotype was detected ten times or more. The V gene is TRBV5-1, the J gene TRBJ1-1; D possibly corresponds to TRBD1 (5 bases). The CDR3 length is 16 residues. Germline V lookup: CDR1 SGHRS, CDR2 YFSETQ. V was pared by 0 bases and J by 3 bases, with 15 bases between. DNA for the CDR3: TGCGCCAGCAGCTTGGCCGGGGCCTTGGGGGACACTGAAGCTTTCTTT. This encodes CASSLAGALGDTEAFF.

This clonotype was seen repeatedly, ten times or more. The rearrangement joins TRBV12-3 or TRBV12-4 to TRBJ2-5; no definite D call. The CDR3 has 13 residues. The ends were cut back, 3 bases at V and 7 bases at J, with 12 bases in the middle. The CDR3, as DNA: TGTGCCAGCAGTTTTGAGGTCGAGGTGACCCAGTACTTC. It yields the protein CASSFEVEVTQYF.

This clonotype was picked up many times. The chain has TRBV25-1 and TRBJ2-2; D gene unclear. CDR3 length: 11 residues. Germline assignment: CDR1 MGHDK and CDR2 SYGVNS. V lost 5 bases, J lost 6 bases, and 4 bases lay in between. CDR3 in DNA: TGTGCCAGCAGTTGGGCCGGGGAGCTGTTTTTT. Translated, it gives CASSWAGELFF.

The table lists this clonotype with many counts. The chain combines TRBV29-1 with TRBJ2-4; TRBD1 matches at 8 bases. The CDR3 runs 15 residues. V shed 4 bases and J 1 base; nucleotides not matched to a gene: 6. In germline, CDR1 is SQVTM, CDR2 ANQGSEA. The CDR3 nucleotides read TGCAGCGTTGGGTCGGGGACAGGTGCCAAAAACATTCAGTACTTC. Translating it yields CSVGSGTGAKNIQYF.

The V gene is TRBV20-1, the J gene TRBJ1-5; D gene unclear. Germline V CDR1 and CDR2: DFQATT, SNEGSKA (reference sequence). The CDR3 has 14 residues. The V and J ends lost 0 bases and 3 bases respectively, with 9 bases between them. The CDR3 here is CSAREGRVNQPQHF. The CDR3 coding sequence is TGCAGTGCTAGAGAAGGTCGGGTCAATCAGCCCCAGCATTTT.

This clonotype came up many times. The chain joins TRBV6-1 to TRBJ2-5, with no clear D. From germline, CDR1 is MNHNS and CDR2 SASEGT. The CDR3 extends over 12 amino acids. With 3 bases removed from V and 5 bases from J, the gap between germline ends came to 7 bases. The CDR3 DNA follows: TGTGCCAGCAGTGAGTCGTGGGAGACCCAGTACTTC. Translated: CASSESWETQYF.